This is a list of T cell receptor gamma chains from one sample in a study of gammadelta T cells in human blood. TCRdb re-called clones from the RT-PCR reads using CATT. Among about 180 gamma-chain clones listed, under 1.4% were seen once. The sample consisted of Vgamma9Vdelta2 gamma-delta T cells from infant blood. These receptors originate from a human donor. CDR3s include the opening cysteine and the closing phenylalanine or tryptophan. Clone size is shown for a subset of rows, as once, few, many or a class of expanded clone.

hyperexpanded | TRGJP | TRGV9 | TGTGCCTTGTGGGAGGTCGAAGAGTTGGGCAAAAAAATCAAGGTATTT | CALWEVEELGKKIKVF
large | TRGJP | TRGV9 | TGTGCCTTGTGGGAGTCGCAAGAGTTGGGCAAAAAAATCAAGGTATTT | CALWESQELGKKIKVF
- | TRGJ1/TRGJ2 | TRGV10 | TGTGCTGCGTGGGATTTCGGTCATTATAAGAAACTCTTT | CAAWDFGHYKKLF
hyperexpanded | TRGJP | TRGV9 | TGTGCCTTGTGGGAGGTGTTGGGCAAAAAAATCAAGGTATTT | CALWEVLGKKIKVF
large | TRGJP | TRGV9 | TGTGCCTTGTGGGGTCAAGAGTTGGGCAAAAAAATCAAGGTATTT | CALWGQELGKKIKVF
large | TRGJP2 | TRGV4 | TGTGCCACCTGGTCTACTTGGATCAAGACGTTT | CATWSTWIKTF
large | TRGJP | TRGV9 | TGTGCCTTGTGGGAAGAGTTGGGCAAAAAAATCAAGGTATTT | CALWEELGKKIKVF
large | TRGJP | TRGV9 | TGTGCCTTGTGGGAGGATCAAGAGTTGGGCAAAAAAATCAAGGTATTT | CALWEDQELGKKIKVF
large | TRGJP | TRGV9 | TGTGCCTTGTGGGAGGACAATCAAGAGTTGGGCAAAAAAATCAAGGTATTT | CALWEDNQELGKKIKVF
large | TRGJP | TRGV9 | TGTGCCTTGTGGGAGGTAAAGTTGGGCAAAAAAATCAAGGTATTT | CALWEVKLGKKIKVF
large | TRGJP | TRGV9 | TGTGCCTTGTGGGAGCAGGAGTTGGGCAAAAAAATCAAGGTATTT | CALWEQELGKKIKVF
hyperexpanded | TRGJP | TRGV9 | TGTGCCTTGTGGGAGGCTCAAGAGTTGGGCAAAAAAATCAAGGTATTT | CALWEAQELGKKIKVF
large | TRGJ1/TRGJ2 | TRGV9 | TGTGCCTTGTGGGAGGTGCATTATAAGAAACTCTTT | CALWEVHYKKLF
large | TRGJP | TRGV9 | TGTGCCTTGTGGGAGGTGCAATCGTTGGGCAAAAAAATCAAGGTATTT | CALWEVQSLGKKIKVF
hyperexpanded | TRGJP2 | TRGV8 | TGTGCCACCTGGGATAGTAGTGATTGGATCAAGACGTTT | CATWDSSDWIKTF
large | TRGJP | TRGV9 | TGTGCCTTGTGGGAGGTGGAGGTGGGCAAAAAAATCAAGGTATTT | CALWEVEVGKKIKVF
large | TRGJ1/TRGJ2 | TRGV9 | TGTGCCTTGTGGGAGTGCGGTAATTATTATAAGAAACTCTTT | CALWECGNYYKKLF
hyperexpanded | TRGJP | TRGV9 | TGTGCCTTGTGGGAGGTGAGAGAGTTGGGCAAAAAAATCAAGGTATTT | CALWEVRELGKKIKVF
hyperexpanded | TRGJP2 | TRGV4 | TGTGCCACCTGGGATTGGATCAAGACGTTT | CATWDWIKTF
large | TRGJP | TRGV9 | TGTGCCTTGTGGGAGGCCCGGTTTCCGTTGGGCAAAAAAATCAAGGTATTT | CALWEARFPLGKKIKVF
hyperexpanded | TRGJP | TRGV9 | TGTGCCTTGTGGGAGGAAGAGTTGGGCAAAAAAATCAAGGTATTT | CALWEEELGKKIKVF
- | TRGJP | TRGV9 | TGTGCAGTGTGGGAGGTGAGAGAGTTGGGCAAAAAAATCAAGGTATTT | CAVWEVRELGKKIKVF
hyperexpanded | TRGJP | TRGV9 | TGTGCCTTGTGGGAGCCCAAAGAGTTGGGCAAAAAAATCAAGGTATTT | CALWEPKELGKKIKVF
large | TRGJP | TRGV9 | TGTGCCTTGTGGGAGGTGGGGGAGTTGGGCAAAAAAATCAAGGTATTT | CALWEVGELGKKIKVF